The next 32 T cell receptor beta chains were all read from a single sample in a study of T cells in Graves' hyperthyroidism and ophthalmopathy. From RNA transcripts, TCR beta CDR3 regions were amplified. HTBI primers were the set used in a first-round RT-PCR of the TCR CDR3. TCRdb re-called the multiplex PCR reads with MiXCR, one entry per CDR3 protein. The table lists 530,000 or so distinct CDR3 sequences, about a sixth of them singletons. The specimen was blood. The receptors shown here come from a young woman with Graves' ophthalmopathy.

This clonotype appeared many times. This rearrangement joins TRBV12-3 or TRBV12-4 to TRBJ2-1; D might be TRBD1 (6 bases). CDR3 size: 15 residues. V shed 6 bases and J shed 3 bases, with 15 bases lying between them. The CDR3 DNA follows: TGTGCCAGCAGCCCAGGGGCGACATACTACAATGAGCAGTTCTTC. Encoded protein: CASSPGATYYNEQFF.

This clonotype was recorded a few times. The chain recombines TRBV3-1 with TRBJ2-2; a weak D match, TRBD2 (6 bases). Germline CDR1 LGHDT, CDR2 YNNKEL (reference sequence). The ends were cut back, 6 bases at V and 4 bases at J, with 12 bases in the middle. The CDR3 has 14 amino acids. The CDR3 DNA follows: TGTGCCAGCAGTGACTCGGAGGGCACCGGGGAGCTGTTTTTT. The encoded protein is CASSDSEGTGELFF.

CDR3 DNA sequence: TGTGCCAGCAGTTTAATCGGGGAGAACACTGAAGCTTTCTTT. Protein sequence: CASSLIGENTEAFF. V is TRBV12-3 or TRBV12-4 and J is TRBJ1-1; D is uncertain. The ends were cut back, 2 bases at V and 1 base at J, with 8 bases in the middle. This CDR3 spans 14 amino acids.

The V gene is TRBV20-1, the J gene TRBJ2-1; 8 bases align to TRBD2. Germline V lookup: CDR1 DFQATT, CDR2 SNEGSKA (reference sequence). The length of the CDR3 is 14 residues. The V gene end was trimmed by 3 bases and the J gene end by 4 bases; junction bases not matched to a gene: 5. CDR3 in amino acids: CSASERESYNEQFF. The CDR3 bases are TGCAGTGCTAGTGAGCGGGAGTCTTACAATGAGCAGTTCTTC.

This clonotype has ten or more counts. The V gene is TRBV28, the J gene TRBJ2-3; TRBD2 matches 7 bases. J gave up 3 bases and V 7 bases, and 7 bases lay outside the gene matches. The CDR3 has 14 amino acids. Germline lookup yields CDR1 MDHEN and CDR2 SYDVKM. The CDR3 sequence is CASNFRGGTDTQYF. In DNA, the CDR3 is TGTGCCAGCAATTTTCGCGGGGGAACAGATACGCAGTATTTT.

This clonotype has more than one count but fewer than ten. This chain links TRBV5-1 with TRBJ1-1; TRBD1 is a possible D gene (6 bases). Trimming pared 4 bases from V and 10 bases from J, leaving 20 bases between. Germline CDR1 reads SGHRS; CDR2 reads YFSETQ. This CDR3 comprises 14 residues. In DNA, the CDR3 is TGCGCCAGCAGCAACAGGGTTGACTTCGCGACAGCTTTCTTT. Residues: CASSNRVDFATAFF.

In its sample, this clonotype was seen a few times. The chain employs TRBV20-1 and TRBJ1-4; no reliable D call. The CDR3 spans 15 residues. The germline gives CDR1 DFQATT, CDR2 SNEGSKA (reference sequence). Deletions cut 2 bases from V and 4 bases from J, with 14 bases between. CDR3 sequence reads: CSARLWGAGNEKLFF. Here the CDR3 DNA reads TGCAGTGCTAGATTATGGGGTGCGGGTAATGAAAAACTGTTTTTT.

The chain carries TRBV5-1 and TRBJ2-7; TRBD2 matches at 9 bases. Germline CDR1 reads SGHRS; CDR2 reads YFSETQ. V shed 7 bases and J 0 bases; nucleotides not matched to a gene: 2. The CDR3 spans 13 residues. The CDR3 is CASHSGGSYEQYF. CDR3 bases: TGCGCCAGCCATAGCGGGGGCTCCTACGAGCAGTACTTC.

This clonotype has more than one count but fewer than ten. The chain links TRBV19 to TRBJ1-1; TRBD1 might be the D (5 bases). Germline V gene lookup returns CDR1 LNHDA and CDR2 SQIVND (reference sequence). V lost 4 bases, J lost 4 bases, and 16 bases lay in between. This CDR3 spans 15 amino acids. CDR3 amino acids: CASSKSWGGGTEAFF. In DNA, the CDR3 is TGTGCCAGTAGTAAATCCTGGGGGGGGGGCACTGAAGCTTTCTTT.

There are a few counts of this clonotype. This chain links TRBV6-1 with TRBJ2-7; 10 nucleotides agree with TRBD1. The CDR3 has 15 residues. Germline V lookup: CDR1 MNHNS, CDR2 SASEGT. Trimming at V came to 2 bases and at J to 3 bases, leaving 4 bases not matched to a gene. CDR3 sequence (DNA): TGTGCCAGCAGTGAACCGGGGGACAGGGGCTACGAGCAGTACTTC. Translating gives CASSEPGDRGYEQYF.

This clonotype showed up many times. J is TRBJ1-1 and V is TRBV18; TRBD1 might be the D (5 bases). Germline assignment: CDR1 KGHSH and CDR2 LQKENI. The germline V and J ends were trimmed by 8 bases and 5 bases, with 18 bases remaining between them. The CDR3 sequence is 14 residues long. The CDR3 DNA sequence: TGTGCCAGCCAAGCCAGGGCCCGAGAAACTGAAGCTTTCTTT. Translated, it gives CASQARARETEAFF.

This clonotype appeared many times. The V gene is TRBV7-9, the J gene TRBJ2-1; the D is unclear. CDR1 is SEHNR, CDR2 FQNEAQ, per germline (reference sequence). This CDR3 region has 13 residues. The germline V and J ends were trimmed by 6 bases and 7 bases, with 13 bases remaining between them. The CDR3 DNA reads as TGTGCCAGCAGTCCCTTTTCCTCGAATGAGCAGTTCTTC. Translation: CASSPFSSNEQFF.

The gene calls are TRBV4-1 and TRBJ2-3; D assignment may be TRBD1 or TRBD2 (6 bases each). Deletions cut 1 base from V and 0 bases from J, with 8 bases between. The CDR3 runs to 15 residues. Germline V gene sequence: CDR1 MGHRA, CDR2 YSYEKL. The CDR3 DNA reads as TGCGCCAGCAGCCAAGCGGGGGCTAGCACAGATACGCAGTATTTT. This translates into CASSQAGASTDTQYF.

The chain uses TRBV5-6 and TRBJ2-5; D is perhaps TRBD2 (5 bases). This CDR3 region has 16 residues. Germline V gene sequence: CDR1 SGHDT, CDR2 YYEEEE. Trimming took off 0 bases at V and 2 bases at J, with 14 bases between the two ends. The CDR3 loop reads CASSLGDLANQETQYF. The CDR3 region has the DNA TGTGCCAGCAGCTTGGGGGATCTAGCAAATCAAGAGACCCAGTACTTC.

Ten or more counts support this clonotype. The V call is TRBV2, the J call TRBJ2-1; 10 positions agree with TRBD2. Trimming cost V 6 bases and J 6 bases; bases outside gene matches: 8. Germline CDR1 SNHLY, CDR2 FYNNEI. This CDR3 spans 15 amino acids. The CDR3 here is CASRAGTSAINEQFF. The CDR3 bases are TGTGCCAGCAGGGCCGGGACTAGCGCCATCAATGAGCAGTTCTTC.

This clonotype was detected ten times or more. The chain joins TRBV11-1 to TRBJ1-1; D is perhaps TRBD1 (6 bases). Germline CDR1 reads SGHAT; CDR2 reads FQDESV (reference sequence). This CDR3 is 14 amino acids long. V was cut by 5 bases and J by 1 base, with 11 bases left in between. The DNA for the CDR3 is TGTGCCAGCAGCCCGGGACACTCGAACACTGAAGCTTTCTTT. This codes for CASSPGHSNTEAFF.

As DNA, the CDR3 is TGTGCCAGTAGTGTAGGGACTAGCGGGGGGGGAACAGATACGCAGTATTTT. Its protein product is CASSVGTSGGGTDTQYF. The chain is built from TRBV19 and TRBJ2-3; TRBD2 matches 16 bases. The CDR3 totals 17 residues. Germline V gene sequence: CDR1 LNHDA, CDR2 SQIVND (reference sequence). The V segment lost 5 bases and the J segment 3 bases; nucleotides outside the gene matches: 5.

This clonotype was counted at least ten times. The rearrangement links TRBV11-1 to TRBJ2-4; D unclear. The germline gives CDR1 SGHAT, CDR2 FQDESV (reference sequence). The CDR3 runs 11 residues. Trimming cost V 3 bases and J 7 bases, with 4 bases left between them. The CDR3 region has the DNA TGTGCCAGCAGCTTGAGGAACATTCAGTACTTC. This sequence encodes CASSLRNIQYF.

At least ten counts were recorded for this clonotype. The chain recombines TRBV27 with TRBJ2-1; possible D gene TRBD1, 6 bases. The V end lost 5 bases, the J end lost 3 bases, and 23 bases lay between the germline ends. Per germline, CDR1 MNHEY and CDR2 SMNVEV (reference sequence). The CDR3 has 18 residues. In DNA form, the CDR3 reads TGTGCCAGCAGTATGCTAGGGGGTGACGGCCCTAGCTACAATGAGCAGTTCTTC. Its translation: CASSMLGGDGPSYNEQFF.

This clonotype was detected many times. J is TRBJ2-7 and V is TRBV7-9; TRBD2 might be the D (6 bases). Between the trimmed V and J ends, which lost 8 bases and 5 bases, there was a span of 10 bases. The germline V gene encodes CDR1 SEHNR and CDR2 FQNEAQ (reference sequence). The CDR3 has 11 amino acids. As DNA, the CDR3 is TGTGCCAGCGAACTAGCAAACGAGCAGTACTTC. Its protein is CASELANEQYF.

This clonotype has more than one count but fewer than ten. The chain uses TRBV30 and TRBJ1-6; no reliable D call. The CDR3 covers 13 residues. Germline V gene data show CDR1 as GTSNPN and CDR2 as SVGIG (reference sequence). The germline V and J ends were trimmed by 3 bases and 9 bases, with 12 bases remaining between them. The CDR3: CAWRVTASSPLHF. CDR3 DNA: TGTGCCTGGAGAGTCACGGCTTCTTCACCCCTCCACTTT.

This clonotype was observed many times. The CDR3 region has the DNA TGTGCCAGCAGTCAGACTCAGTGGAACACTGAAGCTTTCTTT. Encoded protein: CASSQTQWNTEAFF. This chain joins TRBV28 and TRBJ1-1; D is unresolved. There are 14 residues in the CDR3. Germline lookup yields CDR1 MDHEN and CDR2 SYDVKM. Trimming cost V 5 bases and J 1 base, with 11 bases left between them.

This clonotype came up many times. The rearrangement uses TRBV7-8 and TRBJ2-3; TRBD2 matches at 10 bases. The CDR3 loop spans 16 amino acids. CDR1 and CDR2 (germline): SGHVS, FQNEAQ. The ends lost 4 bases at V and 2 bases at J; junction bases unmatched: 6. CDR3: CASSSLAGEITDTQYF. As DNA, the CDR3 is TGTGCCAGCAGCTCGCTAGCGGGAGAGATCACAGATACGCAGTATTTT.

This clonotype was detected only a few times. The CDR3 loop is CASSRDLVNYQAEAFF. The CDR3 bases are TGTGCCAGCAGCCGGGACTTGGTGAACTATCAGGCTGAAGCTTTCTTT. This sequence joins TRBV6-2 or TRBV6-3 and TRBJ1-1; weak D call: TRBD1 (5 bases). CDR1 is MNHEY and CDR2 is SVGEGT in the germline V gene. V dropped 6 bases and J dropped 6 bases, with 23 bases sitting between them. The CDR3 is 16 amino acids.

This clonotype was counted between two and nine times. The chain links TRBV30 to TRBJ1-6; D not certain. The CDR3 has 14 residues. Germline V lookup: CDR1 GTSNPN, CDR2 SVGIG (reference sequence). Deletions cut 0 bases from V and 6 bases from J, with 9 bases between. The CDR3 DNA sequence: TGTGCCTGGAGTGTACGGGCACCTAATTCACCCCTCCACTTT. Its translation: CAWSVRAPNSPLHF.

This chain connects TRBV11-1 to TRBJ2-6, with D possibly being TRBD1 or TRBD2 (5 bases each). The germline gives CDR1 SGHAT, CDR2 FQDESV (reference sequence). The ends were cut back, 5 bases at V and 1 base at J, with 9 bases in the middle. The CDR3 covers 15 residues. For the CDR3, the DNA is TGTGCCAGCAGCCCCTGGGGGTCTGGGGCCAACGTCCTGACTTTC. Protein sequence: CASSPWGSGANVLTF.

CDR3 residues: CASSPPGDGGYTF. CDR3 DNA: TGTGCCAGTAGTCCACCAGGGGATGGTGGCTACACCTTC. This rearrangement joins TRBV19 to TRBJ1-2; maybe TRBD1 (6 bases). With 5 bases removed from V and 7 bases from J, the gap between germline ends came to 14 bases. The CDR3 length is 13 residues. Germline CDR1 is LNHDA and CDR2 is SQIVND (reference sequence).

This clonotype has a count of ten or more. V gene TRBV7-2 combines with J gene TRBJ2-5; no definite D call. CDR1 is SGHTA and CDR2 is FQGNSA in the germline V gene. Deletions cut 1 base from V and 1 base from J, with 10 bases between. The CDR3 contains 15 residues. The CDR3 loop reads CASSLVRVPQETQYF. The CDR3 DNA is TGTGCCAGCAGCTTAGTTCGGGTTCCCCAAGAGACCCAGTACTTC.

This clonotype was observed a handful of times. The CDR3 DNA reads TGCGCCAGCAGCCTATCGGACAGGGAGTACTATGGCTACACCTTC. Its translation: CASSLSDREYYGYTF. The chain employs TRBV5-1 and TRBJ1-2; TRBD1 matches 8 bases. CDR1 is SGHRS and CDR2 is YFSETQ in the germline V gene. The CDR3 is 15 residues long. The junction had 8 bases not matched to a gene; V was cut back by 4 bases and J by 3 bases.

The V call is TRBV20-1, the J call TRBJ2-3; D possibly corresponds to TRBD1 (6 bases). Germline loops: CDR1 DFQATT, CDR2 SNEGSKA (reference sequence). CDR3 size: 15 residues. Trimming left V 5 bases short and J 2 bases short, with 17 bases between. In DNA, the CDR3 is TGCAGTGCTGTCTGGACAGCGAAAGCCACAGATACGCAGTATTTT. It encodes CSAVWTAKATDTQYF.

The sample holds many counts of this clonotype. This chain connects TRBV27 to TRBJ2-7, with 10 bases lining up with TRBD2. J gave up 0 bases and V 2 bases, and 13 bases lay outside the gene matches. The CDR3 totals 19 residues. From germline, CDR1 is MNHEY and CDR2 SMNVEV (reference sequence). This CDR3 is CASSLIPPSSGGSSYEQYF. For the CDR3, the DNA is TGTGCCAGCAGTTTAATCCCCCCCTCTAGCGGGGGAAGCTCCTACGAGCAGTACTTC.

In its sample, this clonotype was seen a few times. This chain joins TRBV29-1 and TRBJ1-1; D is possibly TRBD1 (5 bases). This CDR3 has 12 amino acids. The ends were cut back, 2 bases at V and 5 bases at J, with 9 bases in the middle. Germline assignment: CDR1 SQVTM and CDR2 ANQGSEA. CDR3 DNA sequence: TGCAGCGTTGAACAGGGAGGGACTGAAGCTTTCTTT. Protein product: CSVEQGGTEAFF.